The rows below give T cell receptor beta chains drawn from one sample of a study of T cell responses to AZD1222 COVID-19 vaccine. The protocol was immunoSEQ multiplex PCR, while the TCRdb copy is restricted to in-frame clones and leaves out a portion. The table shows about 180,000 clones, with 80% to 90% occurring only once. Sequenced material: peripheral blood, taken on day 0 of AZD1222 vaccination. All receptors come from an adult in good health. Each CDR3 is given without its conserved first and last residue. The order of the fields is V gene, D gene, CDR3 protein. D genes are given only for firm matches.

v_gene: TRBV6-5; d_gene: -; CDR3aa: ASSYSEGQPTQY
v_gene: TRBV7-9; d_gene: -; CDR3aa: ASSAPPAANEKLF
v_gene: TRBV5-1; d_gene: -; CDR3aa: ASRVGQGPDTQY
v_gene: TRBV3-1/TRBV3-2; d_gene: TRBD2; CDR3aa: ASSQGLAGGTSNTGELF
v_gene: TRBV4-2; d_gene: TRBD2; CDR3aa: ASSHLLAQDTDTQY
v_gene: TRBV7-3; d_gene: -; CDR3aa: ASSFGTPNTEAF
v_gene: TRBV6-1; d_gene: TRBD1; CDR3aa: ASSEIVTGGDDEQY
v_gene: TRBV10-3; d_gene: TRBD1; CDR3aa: AIRITGDEQF
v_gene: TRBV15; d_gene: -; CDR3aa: ATSRDPDYTAYEQY
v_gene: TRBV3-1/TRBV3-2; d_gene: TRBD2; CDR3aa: ASSRGLGSEQY
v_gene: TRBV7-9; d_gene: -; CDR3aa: ASSLGGFRAPLH
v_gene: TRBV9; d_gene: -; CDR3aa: ASSDPGLSTGELF
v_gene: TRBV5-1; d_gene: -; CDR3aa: ASSLGSTNEKLF
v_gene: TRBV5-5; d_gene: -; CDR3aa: ASSLALFRGSYEQY
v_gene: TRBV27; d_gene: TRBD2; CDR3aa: ASSLGTSGPYEQY
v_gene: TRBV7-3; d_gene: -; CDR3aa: ASSLEHNTGELF
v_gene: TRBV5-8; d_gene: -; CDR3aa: ASSLEQSDYGYT
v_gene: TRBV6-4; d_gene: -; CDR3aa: ASSLGRASTDTQY
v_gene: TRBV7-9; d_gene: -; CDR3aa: ASSLGSGTSTNEKLF
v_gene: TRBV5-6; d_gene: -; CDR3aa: ASSLTPGNTEAF
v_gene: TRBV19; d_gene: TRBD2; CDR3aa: ASSAGTSGLVNEQF
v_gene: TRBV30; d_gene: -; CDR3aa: AWSSESPGRNSPLH
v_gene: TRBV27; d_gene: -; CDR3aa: ASSWGRPPYEQY
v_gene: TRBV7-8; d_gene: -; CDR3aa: ASSLGPPEKLF
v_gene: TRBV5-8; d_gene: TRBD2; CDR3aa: ASSLFRTSGTPYEQY
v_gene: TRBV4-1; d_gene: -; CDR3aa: ASMGGGPEAF
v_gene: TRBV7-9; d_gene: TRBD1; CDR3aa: ASSLAFGGGTDTEAF
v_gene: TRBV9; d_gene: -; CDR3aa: ASSVGGEATGELF
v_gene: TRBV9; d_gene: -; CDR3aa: ASSVARVAGNTGELF
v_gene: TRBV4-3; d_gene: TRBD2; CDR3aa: ASSQPRGAGETGELF
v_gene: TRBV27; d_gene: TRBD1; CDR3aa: ASSSWGQGSNQPQH
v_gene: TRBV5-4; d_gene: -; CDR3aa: ASSLRKGQETQY
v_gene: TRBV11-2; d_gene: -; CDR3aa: ASSLDGWYSNQPQH
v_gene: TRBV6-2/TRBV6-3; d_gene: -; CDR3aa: ASSSTGKDTEAF
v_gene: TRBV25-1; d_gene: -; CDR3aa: ASSEGVVNEAQY
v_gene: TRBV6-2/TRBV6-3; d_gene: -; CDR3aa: ASSYGGEVVSGYT
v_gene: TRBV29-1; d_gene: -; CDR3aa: SVAGDTEAF
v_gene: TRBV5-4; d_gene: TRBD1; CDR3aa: ASSLGYGTGISYEQY
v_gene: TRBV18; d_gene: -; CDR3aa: ASSPSTGNTGELF
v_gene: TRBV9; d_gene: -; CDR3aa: ASSPRMNTEAF
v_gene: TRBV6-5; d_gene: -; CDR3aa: ASSYSGSFTYEQY
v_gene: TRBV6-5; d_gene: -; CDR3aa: ASSSTRGPNEKLF